The source of this T cell receptor (beta chain) is a study of beta chain features in type 1 diabetes. Study results and caveats: PCR might show a preference for shorter templates, equally across patients and controls. Significant though moderate, a shortening of TCRB CDR3s appeared in all four CD4+ subsets of Type 1 diabetes patients.

Expressed TCRB transcripts were sequenced after all isolated RNA was converted to cDNA. The method was immunoSEQ multiplex PCR; TCRdb's version includes in-frame clones alone and lacks a portion of them. The sample carries 280,000 or so clones, around 16% recorded once. Germline CDR1 reads SGHAT; CDR2 reads FQNNGV. This CDR3 region has 12 residues. Trimming stripped 1 base from V and 8 bases from J, with 5 bases between. Remarks on this clone: Its antigen is unknown.

This chain connects TRBV11-2 to TRBJ1-4; no clear D. The TCR was taken from a young man with type 1 diabetes. Material for sequencing was naive CD4+ T cells from blood. The CDR3 bases are TGTGCCAGCAGCTTAGCGGGGGAAAAACTGTTTTTT. Amino acids: CASSLAGEKLFF.